This record looks at one T cell receptor beta chain sequence and its context. Its antigen remains unidentified. This sample was included in a study of immune evolution from preneoplasia to lung adenocarcinoma. Assay: immunoSEQ multiplex PCR; the TCRdb copy retains only in-frame clones and omits some. The sample comprises approximately 5,100 clones, 69% of which are singletons, and roughly a fifth rests with the top ten. Each case's diagnosis was confirmed by two pathologists on H&E. V was shortened by 5 bases and J by 3 bases, with 19 bases between the two germline ends. The CDR3 contains 15 residues. Germline V lookup: CDR1 GTSNPN, CDR2 SVGIG (reference sequence). Study-wide results and limits: Later-stage lesions seemingly showed higher T cell density and diversity than normal lung. From normal lung to invasive adenocarcinoma, top clone frequencies appeared to decrease.

The origin of this receptor is a person at least 80 years old with lung adenocarcinoma. The chain joins TRBV30 to TRBJ1-1, with D possibly being TRBD1 (5 bases). The sample comprised FFPE adjacent normal lung tissue. CDR3: CAWGEPRTLDTEAFF. CDR3 bases: TGTGCCTGGGGAGAACCCCGGACACTAGACACTGAAGCTTTCTTT.